The 11 T cell receptor beta chains listed next were all sequenced from one sample in a study of cytomegalovirus exposure and HLA in healthy donors. 60 Vbeta and 13 Jbeta primers were used in PCR. Clones were read by immunoSEQ multiplex PCR, and TCRdb kept only the in-frame ones, dropping some. Among 110,000 to 150,000 clones listed, about 73% were seen once. The specimen was PBMCs. These receptors were taken from a woman in her fifties or sixties in good health and CMV-seropositive.

This rearrangement joins TRBV5-1 to TRBJ2-1; TRBD2 matches at 8 bases. V lost 0 bases to trimming and J lost 7 bases; unmatched junction nucleotides: 9. This CDR3 is built from 16 residues. CDR1 and CDR2 from the germline V gene are SGHRS and YFSETQ. The CDR3 coding sequence is TGCGCCAGCAGCTTGGTCACTAGCGGTACTTCGAATGAGCAGTTCTTC. Protein product: CASSLVTSGTSNEQFF.

This clone was found a few times. The V and J genes are TRBV10-1 and TRBJ1-1; the D is unclear. CDR1 and CDR2 from the germline V gene are WNHNN and SYGVQD (reference sequence). Trimming shortened V by 4 bases and J by 4 bases, and 13 bases separated the two germline ends. The CDR3 consists of 14 residues. The CDR3: CASSAARGLTEAFF. In DNA form, the CDR3 reads TGCGCCAGCAGTGCGGCCCGAGGACTCACTGAAGCTTTCTTT.

The chain couples TRBV6-1 to TRBJ2-7, with 7 bases aligning to TRBD1. CDR3 length equals 13 residues. Germline lookup yields CDR1 MNHNS and CDR2 SASEGT. Germline trimming cut 7 bases from V and 5 bases from J; bases unmatched to any gene: 8. The CDR3 spells CASIQDRPNEQYF. CDR3 DNA sequence: TGTGCCAGCATTCAGGACAGGCCCAACGAGCAGTACTTC.

The V and J genes are TRBV25-1 and TRBJ1-1; no clear D gene. Germline CDR1 is MGHDK and CDR2 is SYGVNS. The CDR3 loop spans 16 amino acids. The germline V and J ends were trimmed by 3 bases and 4 bases, with 18 bases remaining between them. CDR3: CASSDSGPAFGTEAFF. Here the CDR3 DNA reads TGTGCCAGCAGTGACAGCGGGCCGGCATTCGGCACTGAAGCTTTCTTT.

The chain links TRBV4-1 to TRBJ2-5, with D possibly TRBD2 on 6 matching bases. V was shortened by 0 bases and J by 4 bases, with 9 bases between the two germline ends. Looked up from germline, CDR1 is MGHRA and CDR2 is YSYEKL. This CDR3 comprises 14 residues. This chain's CDR3 is CASSQDAGRETQYF. CDR3 nucleotide sequence: TGCGCCAGCAGCCAAGACGCGGGGCGAGAGACCCAGTACTTC.

This clone was recorded a few times. The chain is built from TRBV6-1 and TRBJ2-7, with a weak D call TRBD2 (5 bases). Germline CDR1 is MNHNS and CDR2 is SASEGT. V was trimmed by 7 bases and J by 0 bases, leaving 10 bases between them. This CDR3 contains 13 residues. The CDR3 coding sequence is TGTGCCAGCAATAAGCGGAGCTCCTACGAGCAGTACTTC. It is translated as CASNKRSSYEQYF.

The chain has TRBV9 and TRBJ2-3, with D possibly being TRBD2 (6 bases). Germline values: CDR1 SGDLS, CDR2 YYNGEE. V was cut by 0 bases and J by 2 bases, with 13 bases left in between. This CDR3 contains 16 residues. CDR3 coding DNA: TGTGCCAGCAGCGTAGTAGCGGAACGGTACACAGATACGCAGTATTTT. Residues: CASSVVAERYTDTQYF.

This chain uses TRBV9 with TRBJ1-4, with a weak D call TRBD1 (5 bases). Germline CDR1 reads SGDLS; CDR2 reads YYNGEE. This CDR3 contains 13 residues. Trimming stripped 5 bases from V and 5 bases from J, with 10 bases between. DNA of the CDR3: TGTGCCAGCAGTGCAAGGGGAAATGAAAAACTGTTTTTT. It specifies CASSARGNEKLFF.

Note on this clone: Other DNA sequences of this sample code for an identical CDR3. The V call is TRBV5-1, the J call TRBJ2-7; 9 bases agree with TRBD1. After removal of 3 bases from V and 2 bases from J, the junction contained 3 bases not matched to a gene. The CDR3 length is 14 residues. Germline V CDR1 and CDR2: SGHRS, YFSETQ. The CDR3 DNA sequence: TGCGCCAGCAGCTCGGGACAGGGACCCTACGAGCAGTACTTC. This encodes CASSSGQGPYEQYF.

The chain has TRBV7-9 and TRBJ1-2, with 7 bases matching TRBD1. The CDR3 length is 13 residues. V lost 5 bases and J lost 8; bases outside the gene matches: 8. CDR1 and CDR2 from the germline V gene are SEHNR and FQNEAQ (reference sequence). The CDR3 protein is CASSQDRASGYTF. The DNA for the CDR3 is TGTGCCAGCAGCCAAGACAGGGCCTCGGGCTACACCTTC. The full variable domain, its missing parts supplied by reference TRBV7-9 and TRBJ1-2, is DTGVSQNPRHKITKRGQNVTFRCDPISEHNRLYWYRQTLGQGPEFLTYFQNEAQLEKSRLLSDRFSAERPKGSFSTLEIQRTEQGDSAMYLCASSQDRASGYTFGSGTRLTVV.

The chain couples TRBV19 to TRBJ1-2; TRBD1 matches 7 bases. Germline CDR1 reads LNHDA; CDR2 reads SQIVND (reference sequence). V shed 3 bases, J shed 4 bases, and the junction held 11 bases outside the gene matches. The CDR3 is made up of 16 amino acids. CDR3 region: CASSMVGTAQIYGYTF. CDR3 bases: TGTGCCAGTAGTATGGTAGGGACAGCCCAAATCTATGGCTACACCTTC.